The 5 T cell receptor beta chains listed next were all sequenced from one sample in a study of cytomegalovirus exposure and HLA in healthy donors. Some clones are missing from TCRdb's copy, which holds only in-frame ones; the method was immunoSEQ multiplex PCR. The sample lists approximately 160,000 clones, roughly 90% occurring once. Sequenced sample: PBMCs. These receptors originate from a woman under 30 in good health and CMV-seronegative.

The chain carries TRBV9 and TRBJ2-1; TRBD2 aligns across 12 bases. The CDR3 contains 17 residues. The J segment lost 3 bases and the V segment lost 0 bases, leaving 4 bases of the junction unmatched. Germline assignment: CDR1 SGDLS and CDR2 YYNGEE. The DNA for the CDR3 is TGTGCCAGCAGCGTAGGACTAGCGGGAGCTAACTACAATGAGCAGTTCTTC. Translating gives CASSVGLAGANYNEQFF.

This clone has a handful of counts. This rearrangement joins TRBV7-6 to TRBJ1-6, with 9 positions matching TRBD1. J was trimmed by 5 bases and V by 5 bases; bases with no gene match: 4. Germline CDR1 SGHVS, CDR2 FNYEAQ. The CDR3 has 15 residues. Here the CDR3 DNA reads TGTGCCAGCAGCGACGGGACAGGGAATAATTCACCCCTCCACTTT. This gives the protein CASSDGTGNNSPLHF.

The chain combines TRBV19 with TRBJ2-3; 12 nucleotides align to TRBD1. The CDR3 totals 17 residues. Germline V gives CDR1 LNHDA, CDR2 SQIVND (reference sequence). J gave up 5 bases and V 3 bases, and 9 bases lay outside the gene matches. The DNA of the CDR3 is TGTGCCAGTAGTATGTGGGACAGGGGGCGCGGGAGAGATACGCAGTATTTT. Protein product: CASSMWDRGRGRDTQYF.

The chain links TRBV5-4 to TRBJ1-1; D unresolved. Per germline, CDR1 SGHNT and CDR2 YYREEE (reference sequence). V was cut by 0 bases and J by 11 bases, with 11 bases left in between. The CDR3 totals 12 residues. In nucleotides, the CDR3 is TGTGCCAGCAGCTTGGAAGGGAGGAGGGCTTTCTTT. Its protein is CASSLEGRRAFF.

DNA for the CDR3: TGTGCCAGCAGCTTGGGGGGGCCCTCCTACGAGCAGTACTTC. Protein: CASSLGGPSYEQYF. This chain links TRBV5-4 with TRBJ2-7, with a possible D match to TRBD1 (6 bases). The CDR3 runs to 14 residues. Germline CDR1 reads SGHNT; CDR2 reads YYREEE (reference sequence). V was cut by 0 bases and J by 0 bases, with 7 bases left in between. Variable domain in full (rest from reference TRBV5-4 and TRBJ2-7): ETGVTQSPTHLIKTRGQQVTLRCSSQSGHNTVSWYQQALGQGPQFIFQYYREEENGRGNFPPRFSGLQFPNYSSELNVNALELDDSALYLCASSLGGPSYEQYFGPGTRLTVT.